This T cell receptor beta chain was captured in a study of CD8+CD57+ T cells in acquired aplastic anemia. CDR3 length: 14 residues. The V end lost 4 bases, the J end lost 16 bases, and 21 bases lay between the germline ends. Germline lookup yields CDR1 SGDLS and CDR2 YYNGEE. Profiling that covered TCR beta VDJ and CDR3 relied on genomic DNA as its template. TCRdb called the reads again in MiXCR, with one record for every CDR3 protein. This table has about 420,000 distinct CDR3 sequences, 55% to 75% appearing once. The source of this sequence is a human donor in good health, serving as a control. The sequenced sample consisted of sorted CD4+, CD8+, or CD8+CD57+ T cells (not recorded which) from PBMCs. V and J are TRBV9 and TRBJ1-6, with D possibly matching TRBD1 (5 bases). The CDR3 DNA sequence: TGTGCCAGCAGCTCGTCGGGACGAGTCTACCAGCTCCACTTT. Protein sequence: CASSSSGRVYQLHF.